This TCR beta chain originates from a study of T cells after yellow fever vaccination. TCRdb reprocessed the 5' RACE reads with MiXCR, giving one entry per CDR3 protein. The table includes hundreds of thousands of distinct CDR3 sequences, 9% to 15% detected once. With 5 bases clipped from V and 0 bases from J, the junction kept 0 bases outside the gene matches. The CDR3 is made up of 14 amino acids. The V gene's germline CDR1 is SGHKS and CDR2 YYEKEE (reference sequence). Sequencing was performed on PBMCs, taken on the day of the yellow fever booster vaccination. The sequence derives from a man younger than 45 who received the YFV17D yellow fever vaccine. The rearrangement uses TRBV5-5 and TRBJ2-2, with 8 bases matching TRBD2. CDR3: CASRGLANTGELFF. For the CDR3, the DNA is TGTGCCAGCAGGGGACTAGCGAACACCGGGGAGCTGTTTTTT.